This T cell receptor beta chain originates from a study of blood T cell repertoires in COVID-19. Study-wide background: There were acute and convalescent COVID-19 samples, and they came from the United States, Italy and Spain. T cells, B-cell-depleted T cells, or PBMCs supplied cDNA or gDNA.

The Seattle site enrolled patients during active infection and followed them longitudinally. This clone was observed many times. Per the study methods: Reference gene primer amplification in the assay estimated nucleated cell counts. Assay used: immunoSEQ multiplex PCR; TCRdb lists only in-frame clones, some missing. V, J and clone size reflect that table, while D and trimming were determined from the DNA. The table has roughly 130,000 clones, 84% seen once; the top ten hold about 8.1%. CDR1 is KGHSH and CDR2 is LQKENI in the germline V gene. The CDR3 is 11 amino acids. Deletions cut 8 bases from V and 4 bases from J, with 8 bases between.

Sequenced material: peripheral blood. This clonotype was obtained from a man between 25 and 39 years old with COVID-19, enrolled during active disease. V is TRBV18 and J is TRBJ2-5; possibly TRBD2 for D (6 bases). In DNA, the CDR3 is TGTGCCAGCGGGACTCCAGAGACCCAGTACTTC. It codes for CASGTPETQYF.